These 4 T cell receptor beta chains were all obtained from the same sample, sequenced in a study of T-cell memory formation after mild COVID-19. TCRdb independently ran MiXCR on the 5' RACE reads; one entry per CDR3 protein. Found here are approximately 350,000 distinct CDR3 sequences, 25% to 30% of them singletons; the top ten hold approximately 15%. The sequencing input was PBMCs or a T cell subset sorted from them (not recorded which). These receptors all stem from an adult woman who had mild COVID-19 (a few samples of this study predate the infection). Cell type and time point are not known.

This clonotype was counted between two and nine times. The genes are TRBV10-3 and TRBJ1-1; TRBD1 agrees at 9 bases. CDR3 length: 14 amino acids. Germline loops: CDR1 ENHRY, CDR2 SYGVKD. The ends lost 6 bases at V and 1 base at J; junction bases unmatched: 3. Here the CDR3 DNA reads TGTGCCATCAGGGAACAGGGGGCGAACACTGAAGCTTTCTTT. This gives the protein CAIREQGANTEAFF.

This chain links TRBV7-8 with TRBJ1-2; D gene unclear. Between the trimmed V and J ends, which lost 2 bases and 5 bases, there was a span of 18 bases. Germline V gene lookup returns CDR1 SGHVS and CDR2 FQNEAQ. CDR3 length: 16 residues. In nucleotides, the CDR3 is TGTGCCAGCAGCTTAACCAAGCGGGTCCAAACTTATGGCTACACCTTC. Translated: CASSLTKRVQTYGYTF.

This clonotype was counted once. The V gene is TRBV24-1, the J gene TRBJ1-2; no clear D gene. The V gene's germline CDR1 is KGHDR and CDR2 SFDVKD. This CDR3 spans 13 amino acids. The V and J ends lost 5 bases and 4 bases respectively, with 10 bases between them. DNA for the CDR3: TGTGCCACCAGTGCCCCAGGCGTCTATGGCTACACCTTC. Amino acid sequence: CATSAPGVYGYTF.

This clonotype was recorded a few times. The rearrangement uses TRBV5-5 and TRBJ2-1; D possibly corresponds to TRBD2 (6 bases). The CDR3 sequence is 17 residues long. V gave up 4 bases and J gave up 5 bases, with 22 bases separating them. CDR1 and CDR2 from the germline V gene are SGHKS and YYEKEE (reference sequence). The chain's CDR3 is CASSPLPGLRRDNEQFF. For the CDR3, the DNA is TGTGCCAGCAGCCCGCTACCGGGACTCCGACGAGACAATGAGCAGTTCTTC.